Detailed here is one T cell receptor (beta chain). The data are from a study of blood T cells in healthy people across ages. Combining a sample-barcoded 5' primer with a J-beta primer mix, a second PCR ran for 7 to 11 cycles. TCRdb re-called the 5' RACE reads through MiXCR, storing one row per CDR3 protein. Of approximately 790,000 distinct CDR3 sequences in the sample, around 68% were seen once. CDR3 length: 14 amino acids. Trimming removed 6 bases from V and 5 bases from J, with 14 bases in between. Germline V lookup: CDR1 MNHNY, CDR2 SVGAGI (reference sequence). The TCR originated in a man under 40 in good health. Sequencing input: blood. This chain connects TRBV6-6 to TRBJ1-5, with a weak D call TRBD1 (5 bases). CDR3 sequence (DNA): TGTGCCAGCAGCCTCGGGACGTTAGATCAGCCCCAGCATTTT. Protein sequence: CASSLGTLDQPQHF.